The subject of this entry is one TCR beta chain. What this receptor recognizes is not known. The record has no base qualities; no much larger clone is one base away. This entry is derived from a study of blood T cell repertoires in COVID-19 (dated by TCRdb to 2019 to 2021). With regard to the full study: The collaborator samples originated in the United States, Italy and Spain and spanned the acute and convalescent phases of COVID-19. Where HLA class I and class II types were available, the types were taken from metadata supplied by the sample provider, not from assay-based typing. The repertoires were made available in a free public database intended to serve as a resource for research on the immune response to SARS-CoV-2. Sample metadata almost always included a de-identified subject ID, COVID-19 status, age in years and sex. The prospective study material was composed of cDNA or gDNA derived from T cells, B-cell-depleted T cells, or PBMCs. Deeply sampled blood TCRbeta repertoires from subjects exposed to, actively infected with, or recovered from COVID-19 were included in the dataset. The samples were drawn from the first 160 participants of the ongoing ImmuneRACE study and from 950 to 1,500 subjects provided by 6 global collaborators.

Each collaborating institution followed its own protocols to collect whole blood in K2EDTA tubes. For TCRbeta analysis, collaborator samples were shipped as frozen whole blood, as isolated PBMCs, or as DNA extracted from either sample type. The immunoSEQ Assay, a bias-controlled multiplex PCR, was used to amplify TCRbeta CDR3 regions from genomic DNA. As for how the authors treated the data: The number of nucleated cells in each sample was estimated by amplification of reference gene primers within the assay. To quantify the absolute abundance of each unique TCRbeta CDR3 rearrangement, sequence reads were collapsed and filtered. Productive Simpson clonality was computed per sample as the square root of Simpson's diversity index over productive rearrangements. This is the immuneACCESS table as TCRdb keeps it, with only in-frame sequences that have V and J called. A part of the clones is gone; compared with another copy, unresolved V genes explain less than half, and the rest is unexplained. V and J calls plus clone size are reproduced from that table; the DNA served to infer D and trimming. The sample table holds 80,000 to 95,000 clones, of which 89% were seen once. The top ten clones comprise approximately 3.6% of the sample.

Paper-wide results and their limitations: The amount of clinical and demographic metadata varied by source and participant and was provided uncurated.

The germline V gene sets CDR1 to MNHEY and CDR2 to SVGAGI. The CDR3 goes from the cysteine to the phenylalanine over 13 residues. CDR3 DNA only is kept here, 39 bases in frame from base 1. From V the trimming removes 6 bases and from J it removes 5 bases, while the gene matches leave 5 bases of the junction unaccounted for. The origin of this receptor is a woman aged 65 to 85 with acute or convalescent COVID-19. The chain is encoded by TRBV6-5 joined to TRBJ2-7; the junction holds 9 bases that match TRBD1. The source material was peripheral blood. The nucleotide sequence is TGTGCCAGCAGGGAGGACAGGGGACACGAGCAGTACTTC. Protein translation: CASREDRGHEQYF.